The entry below describes one T cell receptor (beta chain). Sequenced by immunoSEQ multiplex PCR; TCRdb stores in-frame clones only, minus some. The sample lists 2 million to 2.5 million clones, 90% to 95% occurring once. This entry comes from a study of shared clonotypes between healthy human individuals. For the study at large: Each donor's CD4 naive and CD4 memory cells filled three plates apiece, CD8 naive two, and CD8 memory one.

Splitting the CD4+ cells yielded a CD45RA+ naive subset and a CD45RA-negative memory subset. Between the trimmed V and J ends, which lost 1 base and 5 bases, there was a span of 8 bases. The CDR3 consists of 14 residues. In germline, CDR1 is SEHNR, CDR2 FQNEAQ (reference sequence). The rearrangement joins TRBV7-9 to TRBJ2-2, with D unresolved. The sequence was obtained from a man aged 18-30 years in good health. Some clones in this sample may be carry-over from other donors' samples. The source material was naive CD4+ T cells from PBMCs. The subset was: CD45RA+ positively selected. The CDR3 DNA reads TGTGCCAGCAGCTTAGTTTTAGGAACCGGGGAGCTGTTTTTT. Translated, it gives CASSLVLGTGELFF. Full variable domain (missing parts from reference TRBV7-9 and TRBJ2-2): DTGVSQNPRHKITKRGQNVTFRCDPISEHNRLYWYRQTLGQGPEFLTYFQNEAQLEKSRLLSDRFSAERPKGSFSTLEIQRTEQGDSAMYLCASSLVLGTGELFFGEGSRLTVL.